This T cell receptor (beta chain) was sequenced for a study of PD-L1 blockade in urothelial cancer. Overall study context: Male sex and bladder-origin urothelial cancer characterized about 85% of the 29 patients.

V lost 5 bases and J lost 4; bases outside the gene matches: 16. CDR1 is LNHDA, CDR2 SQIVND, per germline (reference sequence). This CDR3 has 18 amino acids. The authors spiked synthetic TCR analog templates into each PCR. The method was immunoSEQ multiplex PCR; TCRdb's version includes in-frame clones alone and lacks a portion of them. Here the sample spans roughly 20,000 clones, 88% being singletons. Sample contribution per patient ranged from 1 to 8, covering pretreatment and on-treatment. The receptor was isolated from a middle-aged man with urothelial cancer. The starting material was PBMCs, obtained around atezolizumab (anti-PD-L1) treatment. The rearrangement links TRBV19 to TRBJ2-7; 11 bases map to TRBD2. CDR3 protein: CASSPPATSGGPGYEQYF. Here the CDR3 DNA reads TGTGCCAGTAGTCCCCCAGCAACTAGCGGGGGCCCGGGGTACGAGCAGTACTTC.